The clone carrying this T cell receptor beta chain came up a few times. This CDR3 contains 18 residues. V gave up 3 bases and J gave up 0 bases; unmatched junction bases: 11. Per the germline V gene, CDR1 is SGHAT and CDR2 is FQNNGV. This record comes from a study of human T cells and chemical hapten exposure. During construction of the library, unique molecular identifiers were attached to individual cDNA molecules for quantitative, reproducible TCR counting. TCRdb processed the RACE reads anew with MiXCR; each CDR3 protein has one entry. Of approximately 350,000 distinct CDR3 sequences listed, approximately 6.3% were seen once; the top ten hold 7.5% to 9%. The time point denotes: patch test 1, 2 weeks after DPC sensitization. The treatment is: therapeutic diphenylcyclopropenone sensitization with weekly scalp DPC. Blood draws came first, before each patch test. Unfractionated whole blood was the source from which total RNA was extracted.

This chain uses TRBV11-2 with TRBJ2-3, with TRBD1 matching 8 bases. The source was whole blood, collected in connection with sensitization to the hapten diphenylcyclopropenone (DPC). The sequence was obtained from a woman aged 18-29 years with alopecia areata. Some clones in this sample may be carry-over from other donors' samples. CDR3 region: CASSFDPQGARSTDTQYF. The CDR3 bases are TGTGCCAGCAGCTTTGACCCTCAGGGGGCCCGTAGCACAGATACGCAGTATTTT.